The 24 T cell receptor beta chains below were found in one sample sequenced in a study of cytomegalovirus exposure and HLA in healthy donors. Primers for the PCR totalled 60 Vbeta and 13 Jbeta. Sequencing was performed with immunoSEQ multiplex PCR; in TCRdb, only in-frame clones are kept and a portion is missing. This sample has 100,000 to 150,000 clones, with roughly three quarters found just once. Sequenced: PBMCs. These receptor sequences come from an older woman in good health and CMV-seronegative.

The V and J genes are TRBV19 and TRBJ2-1; a possible D gene is TRBD2 (6 bases). CDR3 length equals 11 residues. Trimming removed 4 bases at V and 9 bases at J, with 7 bases between. Germline CDR1 LNHDA, CDR2 SQIVND (reference sequence). CDR3 sequence reads: CASSTSVEQFF. CDR3 DNA sequence: TGTGCCAGTAGTACTAGCGTTGAGCAGTTCTTC.

The rearrangement uses TRBV5-8 and TRBJ2-5; the D gene is possibly TRBD1 (6 bases). The CDR3 spans 13 residues. Trimming pared 0 bases from V and 3 bases from J, leaving 6 bases between. CDR1 and CDR2 from the germline V gene are SGHTS and YDEGEE. In nucleotides, the CDR3 is TGTGCCAGCAGCTTGGACAGGGAAGAGACCCAGTACTTC. Translation: CASSLDREETQYF.

This clone occurred once. The V gene is TRBV18, the J gene TRBJ2-3; tentatively, D is TRBD2 (5 bases). Trimming shortened V by 2 bases and J by 4 bases, and 10 bases separated the two germline ends. The CDR3 runs 14 residues. Per the germline V gene, CDR1 is KGHSH and CDR2 is LQKENI. The CDR3 here is CASSPGLAPDTQYF. Here the CDR3 DNA reads TGTGCCAGCTCACCAGGGCTAGCCCCAGATACGCAGTATTTT. The full variable domain, rest sourced from reference TRBV18 and TRBJ2-3, is NAGVMQNPRHLVRRRGQEARLRCSPMKGHSHVYWYRQLPEEGLKFMVYLQKENIIDESGMPKERFSAEFPKEGPSILRIQQVVRGDSAAYFCASSPGLAPDTQYFGPGTRLTVL.

This clone was counted a few times. The chain uses TRBV4-1 and TRBJ1-1, with D unresolved. With 2 bases removed from V and 4 bases from J, the gap between germline ends came to 8 bases. CDR3 length equals 13 residues. The germline V gene has CDR1 MGHRA and CDR2 YSYEKL. The CDR3 region has the DNA TGCGCCAGCAGCCAATGGGCCAGCACTGAAGCTTTCTTT. Its translation: CASSQWASTEAFF.

The chain links TRBV30 to TRBJ1-5, with TRBD1 identical over 7 bases. The CDR3 contains 14 residues. Germline CDR1 GTSNPN, CDR2 SVGIG (reference sequence). The V segment lost 4 bases and the J segment 5 bases; nucleotides outside the gene matches: 8. The CDR3 region is CAWTATGTYQPQHF. The CDR3 DNA is TGTGCCTGGACCGCGACAGGGACTTATCAGCCCCAGCATTTT.

This clone was found once. The chain has TRBV5-1 and TRBJ1-1; 7 bases are shared with TRBD1. V was pared by 2 bases and J by 2 bases, with 6 bases of the junction left unmatched. The CDR3 contains 15 residues. Germline V gene lookup returns CDR1 SGHRS and CDR2 YFSETQ. This CDR3 is CASSLTRDRNTEAFF. The DNA for the CDR3 is TGCGCCAGCAGCTTAACCAGGGACAGAAACACTGAAGCTTTCTTT.

In this sample, this clone turned up a few times. The chain employs TRBV9 and TRBJ2-3; TRBD2 agrees at 14 bases. Germline V lookup: CDR1 SGDLS, CDR2 YYNGEE. CDR3 length equals 17 residues. V lost 4 bases and J lost 4; bases outside the gene matches: 8. In DNA form, the CDR3 reads TGTGCCAGCAGCCCAAGGACTAGCGGGGGGCCGGCAGATACGCAGTATTTT. This translates into CASSPRTSGGPADTQYF. Full variable domain (rest looked up from reference TRBV9 and TRBJ2-3): DSGVTQTPKHLITATGQRVTLRCSPRSGDLSVYWYQQSLDQGLQFLIQYYNGEERAKGNILERFSAQQFPDLHSELNLSSLELGDSALYFCASSPRTSGGPADTQYFGPGTRLTVL.

The sample holds one count of this clone. The chain joins TRBV5-1 to TRBJ1-1, with a possible D match to TRBD1 (5 bases). Trimming shortened V by 5 bases and J by 4 bases, and 15 bases separated the two germline ends. CDR1 is SGHRS and CDR2 is YFSETQ in the germline V gene. This CDR3 contains 14 residues. In DNA form, the CDR3 reads TGCGCCAGCAGGACGGGAGGGGAAGCCACTGAAGCTTTCTTT. This encodes CASRTGGEATEAFF.

The chain recombines TRBV9 with TRBJ2-1; TRBD2 aligns across 14 bases. The CDR3 totals 18 residues. The V segment lost 4 bases and the J segment 8 bases; nucleotides outside the gene matches: 14. Germline V gene sequence: CDR1 SGDLS, CDR2 YYNGEE. The CDR3 DNA sequence: TGTGCCAGCAGCTCCCGAGGAGGGACTAGCGGGAGCTGGGATGAGCAGTTCTTC. Protein product: CASSSRGGTSGSWDEQFF.

The V gene is TRBV7-8, the J gene TRBJ2-4, with 7 nucleotides matching TRBD1. The ends lost 3 bases at V and 4 bases at J; junction bases unmatched: 6. The germline V gene has CDR1 SGHVS and CDR2 FQNEAQ. CDR3 length: 15 amino acids. The CDR3: CASSLGTVGKNIQYF. The CDR3 DNA follows: TGTGCCAGCAGCTTGGGGACAGTTGGTAAAAACATTCAGTACTTC.

This clone appeared a few times. This rearrangement joins TRBV7-8 to TRBJ2-1; TRBD2 might be the D (6 bases). CDR3 length: 14 residues. Trimming left V 7 bases short and J 7 bases short, with 17 bases between. The V gene's germline CDR1 is SGHVS and CDR2 FQNEAQ. CDR3 sequence: CASNSGTPPNEQFF. CDR3 bases: TGTGCCAGCAACTCAGGGACTCCCCCTAATGAGCAGTTCTTC.

This clone was recorded a few times. This chain links TRBV28 with TRBJ1-2, with D perhaps matching TRBD1 (5 bases). Germline CDR1 and CDR2: MDHEN and SYDVKM. CDR3 length equals 14 residues. Trimming cost V 5 bases and J 4 bases, with 14 bases left between them. CDR3 bases: TGTGCCAGCAGTCCCGGGGGGGGTAGCTATGGCTACACCTTC. It encodes CASSPGGGSYGYTF.

The gene calls are TRBV11-2 and TRBJ1-4; tentatively, D is TRBD1 (6 bases). V gave up 5 bases and J gave up 4 bases, with 14 bases separating them. The CDR3 runs 15 residues. The germline gives CDR1 SGHAT, CDR2 FQNNGV. The CDR3 DNA sequence: TGTGCCAGCAGCCCCTTACAGGGCTTTAATGAAAAACTGTTTTTT. It codes for CASSPLQGFNEKLFF.

This clone appeared once. J is TRBJ1-5 and V is TRBV27, with 7 bases aligning to TRBD1. V shed 5 bases, J shed 6 bases, and the junction held 10 bases outside the gene matches. The length of the CDR3 is 15 residues. Germline V gene lookup returns CDR1 MNHEY and CDR2 SMNVEV (reference sequence). CDR3 residues: CASSPSTGYGQPQHF. DNA for the CDR3: TGTGCCAGCAGTCCGTCGACAGGGTACGGTCAGCCCCAGCATTTT.

This chain connects TRBV7-8 to TRBJ1-2, with D possibly matching TRBD1 (5 bases). The V end lost 1 base, the J end lost 5 bases, and 11 bases lay between the germline ends. The CDR3 is 14 residues long. Germline values: CDR1 SGHVS, CDR2 FQNEAQ. The DNA of the CDR3 is TGTGCCAGCAGCTTAGGGGGCCGCGAGTATGGCTACACCTTC. Protein sequence: CASSLGGREYGYTF.

V and J are TRBV28 and TRBJ1-2, with TRBD1 identical over 8 bases. Germline CDR1 MDHEN, CDR2 SYDVKM. The length of the CDR3 is 14 residues. The junction had 9 bases not matched to a gene; V was cut back by 5 bases and J by 7 bases. The CDR3 DNA sequence: TGTGCCAGCAGTCCTGAGGCAGGGGGCTCTGGCTACACCTTC. Residues: CASSPEAGGSGYTF.

The rearrangement joins TRBV27 to TRBJ1-5; possibly TRBD1 for D (5 bases). CDR3 length equals 13 residues. CDR1 and CDR2 (germline): MNHEY, SMNVEV (reference sequence). Trimming stripped 4 bases from V and 9 bases from J, with 13 bases between. The CDR3 protein is CASSWGGTRPQHF. CDR3 sequence (DNA): TGTGCCAGCAGTTGGGGGGGTACTCGGCCCCAGCATTTT.

V is TRBV28 and J is TRBJ1-2; tentative D call: TRBD1 (5 bases). The CDR3 spans 15 residues. V lost 4 bases to trimming and J lost 3 bases, with 15 bases between them. Germline V gives CDR1 MDHEN, CDR2 SYDVKM. In DNA form, the CDR3 reads TGTGCCAGCAGTTCTAGCGGGACGCGGTACTATGGCTACACCTTC. This gives the protein CASSSSGTRYYGYTF.

The V call is TRBV27, the J call TRBJ2-1; 10 nucleotides agree with TRBD2. Germline V gives CDR1 MNHEY, CDR2 SMNVEV (reference sequence). The CDR3 has 15 residues. The junction had 11 bases not matched to a gene; V was cut back by 7 bases and J by 8 bases. DNA for the CDR3: TGTGCCAGCATGGCCCTAGCGGGGGTTGACTATGAGCAGTTCTTC. It translates to CASMALAGVDYEQFF.

The chain employs TRBV28 and TRBJ2-5; perhaps TRBD2 as D (6 bases). Trimming shortened V by 8 bases and J by 4 bases, and 20 bases separated the two germline ends. The CDR3 is made up of 15 amino acids. Per germline, CDR1 MDHEN and CDR2 SYDVKM. Here the CDR3 reads CASSLGGASGETQYF. As DNA, the CDR3 is TGTGCCAGCTCCCTAGGCGGGGCTAGTGGAGAGACCCAGTACTTC.

The chain uses TRBV15 and TRBJ2-7; TRBD2 might be the D (6 bases). Germline V lookup: CDR1 LNHNV, CDR2 YYDKDF (reference sequence). This CDR3 is built from 15 residues. V lost 3 bases, J lost 2 bases, and 14 bases lay in between. CDR3 DNA: TGTGCCACCAGCAGGGGGGGAGCGGCCCCCTACGAGCAGTACTTC. Its protein product is CATSRGGAAPYEQYF.

The chain uses TRBV28 and TRBJ1-5, with a tentative D call TRBD1 (5 bases). The CDR3 sequence is 17 residues long. Trimming stripped 6 bases from V and 0 bases from J, with 18 bases between. Per the germline V gene, CDR1 is MDHEN and CDR2 is SYDVKM. This CDR3 reads CASRQTVVPISNQPQHF. In DNA, the CDR3 is TGTGCCAGCAGACAGACAGTGGTCCCAATTAGCAATCAGCCCCAGCATTTT.

The chain recombines TRBV18 with TRBJ1-6, with TRBD1 as a possible D gene (6 bases). This CDR3 is 14 amino acids long. The germline V and J ends were trimmed by 2 bases and 7 bases, with 9 bases remaining between them. Germline CDR1 reads KGHSH; CDR2 reads LQKENI. CDR3 in amino acids: CASSPVGGNSPLHF. The DNA for the CDR3 is TGTGCCAGCTCACCAGTAGGGGGAAATTCACCCCTCCACTTT. Full variable domain (outside the CDR3, taken from reference TRBV18 and TRBJ1-6): NAGVMQNPRHLVRRRGQEARLRCSPMKGHSHVYWYRQLPEEGLKFMVYLQKENIIDESGMPKERFSAEFPKEGPSILRIQQVVRGDSAAYFCASSPVGGNSPLHFGNGTRLTVT.

The chain joins TRBV18 to TRBJ1-5; D may be TRBD1 (5 bases). Trimming took 4 bases from V and 1 from J, leaving 20 bases between them. Germline CDR1 and CDR2: KGHSH and LQKENI. CDR3 length: 18 residues. The CDR3 region is CASSLNRTGEGSNQPQHF. CDR3 DNA: TGTGCCAGCTCACTAAACCGGACGGGAGAGGGGAGCAATCAGCCCCAGCATTTT.